This T cell receptor beta chain was recovered during a study of beta chain features in type 1 diabetes. Germline lookup yields CDR1 DFQATT and CDR2 SNEGSKA (reference sequence). The CDR3 has 11 residues. Trimming stripped 4 bases from V and 6 bases from J, with 10 bases between. Expressed TCRB transcripts were sequenced after all isolated RNA was converted to cDNA. Data came from immunoSEQ multiplex PCR; TCRdb stores just in-frame clones and leaves some out. The data hold about 220,000 clones, with about 11% observed a single time. Heparinised blood was drawn once per donor, averaging about 100 mL. This receptor was identified in a man in his late teens or twenties in good health. V is TRBV20-1 and J is TRBJ2-7, with D possibly TRBD1 on 5 matching bases. Source material: central memory CD4+ T cells from blood. As DNA, the CDR3 is TGCAGTGCTACAGGGCGTCGCGAGCAGTACTTC. Translation gives CSATGRREQYF.